This T cell receptor (beta chain) was recovered during a study of blood T cell repertoires in COVID-19. Study-wide background: Material from acute and convalescent COVID-19 was sourced from the United States, Italy and Spain. T cells, B-cell-depleted T cells, or PBMCs supplied cDNA or gDNA.

Patients in Seattle were enrolled during active infection, then followed longitudinally. Authors' methods: Reference gene primer amplification in the assay estimated nucleated cell counts. Produced via immunoSEQ multiplex PCR; TCRdb's table is partial and in-frame only. The DNA gave D and trimming, while V, J and clone size come from that table. The table lists 150,000 to 250,000 clones, 75% to 85% of them singletons. The CDR3 is 11 residues long. The specimen sequenced was peripheral blood. This clonotype was sampled from a woman aged 40 to 50 with COVID-19, enrolled during active disease. This chain joins TRBV21-1 and TRBJ1-2; the table assigns TRBD1, which was not confirmed against the DNA. TRBV21-1 is tagged as a pseudogene. The CDR3 loop is CASQQGYGYTF. CDR3 nucleotide sequence: TGTGCCAGTCAACAGGGGTATGGCTACACCTTC.